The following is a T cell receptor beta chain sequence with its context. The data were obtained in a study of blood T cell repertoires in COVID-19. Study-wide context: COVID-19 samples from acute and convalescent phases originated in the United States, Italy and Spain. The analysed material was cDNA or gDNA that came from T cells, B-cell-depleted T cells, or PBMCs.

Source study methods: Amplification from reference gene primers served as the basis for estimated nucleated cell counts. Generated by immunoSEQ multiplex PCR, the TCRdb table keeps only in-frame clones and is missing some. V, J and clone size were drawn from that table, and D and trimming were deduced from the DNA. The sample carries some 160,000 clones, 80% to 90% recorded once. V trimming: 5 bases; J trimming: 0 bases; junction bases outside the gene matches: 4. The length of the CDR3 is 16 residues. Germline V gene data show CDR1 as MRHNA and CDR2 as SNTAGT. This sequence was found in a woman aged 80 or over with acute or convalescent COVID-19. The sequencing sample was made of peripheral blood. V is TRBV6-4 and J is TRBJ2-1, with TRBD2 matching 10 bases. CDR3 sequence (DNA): TGTGCCAGCAGTTCGAGCGGGGGGGCCTCCTACAATGAGCAGTTCTTC. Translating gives CASSSSGGASYNEQFF.